These 20 T cell receptor beta chains came from one sample sequenced in a study of cytomegalovirus exposure and HLA in healthy donors. The PCR made use of 60 Vbeta and 13 Jbeta primers. Profiling relied on immunoSEQ multiplex PCR, and the TCRdb table lists in-frame clones only, not all of them. The table shows 250,000 to 350,000 clones, with about nine tenths occurring only once. Sequencing was carried out using PBMCs. The receptors shown here come from a man in his forties or fifties in good health and CMV-seropositive.

This clone was counted a single time. The chain's CDR3 is CASSFGLSGANVLTF. The CDR3 DNA reads as TGTGCCAGCAGCTTCGGACTCTCTGGGGCCAACGTCCTGACTTTC. V and J are TRBV7-2 and TRBJ2-6; D possibly corresponds to TRBD2 (5 bases). Between the trimmed V and J ends, which lost 3 bases and 0 bases, there was a span of 6 bases. Per the germline V gene, CDR1 is SGHTA and CDR2 is FQGNSA. The CDR3 sequence is 15 residues long.

This clone was detected once. The chain uses TRBV30 and TRBJ2-7; D unclear. This CDR3 spans 16 amino acids. V was trimmed by 2 bases and J by 0 bases, leaving 17 bases between them. The V gene's germline CDR1 is GTSNPN and CDR2 SVGIG (reference sequence). CDR3 DNA: TGTGCCTGGAGTAGCCAAACCCTATCTAGCTCCTACGAGCAGTACTTC. The encoded protein is CAWSSQTLSSSYEQYF. Combining the CDR3 with reference TRBV30 and TRBJ2-7 gives the whole variable domain SQTIHQWPATLVQPVGSPLSLECTVEGTSNPNLYWYRQAAGRGLQLLFYSVGIGQISSEVPQNLSASRPQDRQFILSSKKLLLSDSGFYLCAWSSQTLSSSYEQYFGPGTRLTVT.

The chain uses TRBV29-1 and TRBJ2-3; 10 nucleotides agree with TRBD2. Trimming removed 1 base from V and 5 bases from J; junction bases left unmatched: 9. Germline V CDR1 and CDR2: SQVTM, ANQGSEA. The CDR3 loop spans 16 amino acids. For the CDR3, the DNA is TGCAGCGTTGAAGGACCAAAGCGGGAGGGGGTAGATACGCAGTATTTT. Its protein product is CSVEGPKREGVDTQYF.

V usage is TRBV7-9 and J usage is TRBJ2-3, with 8 bases that match TRBD2. The length of the CDR3 is 18 residues. V lost 5 bases to trimming and J lost 6 bases; unmatched junction nucleotides: 19. Germline assignment: CDR1 SEHNR and CDR2 FQNEAQ (reference sequence). CDR3 amino acids: CASSPREGSRRTKDTQYF. Written as DNA, the CDR3 is TGTGCCAGCAGCCCCCGGGAGGGTAGTAGGCGGACAAAGGATACGCAGTATTTT. Variable domain in full (rest from reference TRBV7-9 and TRBJ2-3): DTGVSQNPRHKITKRGQNVTFRCDPISEHNRLYWYRQTLGQGPEFLTYFQNEAQLEKSRLLSDRFSAERPKGSFSTLEIQRTEQGDSAMYLCASSPREGSRRTKDTQYFGPGTRLTVL.

The chain joins TRBV18 to TRBJ2-3; weak D call: TRBD2 (5 bases). In germline, CDR1 is KGHSH, CDR2 LQKENI. This CDR3 region has 17 residues. Trimming shortened V by 3 bases and J by 0 bases, and 16 bases separated the two germline ends. The CDR3 loop is CASSPFTRGQSTDTQYF. The CDR3 DNA is TGTGCCAGCTCACCCTTTACTCGGGGTCAAAGCACAGATACGCAGTATTTT.

The chain has TRBV29-1 and TRBJ2-7; D is perhaps TRBD2 (6 bases). V was shortened by 6 bases and J by 10 bases, with 19 bases between the two germline ends. The CDR3 spans 12 residues. Germline V gene data show CDR1 as SQVTM and CDR2 as ANQGSEA. CDR3 protein: CSVEQPGGKQYF. In DNA, the CDR3 is TGCAGCGTAGAACAACCTGGGGGGAAACAGTACTTC.

The rearrangement links TRBV9 to TRBJ2-3; no reliable D call. The CDR3 is made up of 14 amino acids. Germline lookup yields CDR1 SGDLS and CDR2 YYNGEE. The ends were cut back, 0 bases at V and 4 bases at J, with 9 bases in the middle. The CDR3 loop is CASSVDANSDTQYF. The CDR3 bases are TGTGCCAGCAGCGTAGACGCTAATTCAGATACGCAGTATTTT.

This clone has only a few counts. The CDR3 spells CASTRTGRDRAEAFF. CDR3 nucleotide sequence: TGTGCCAGCACCCGGACGGGGCGGGATCGTGCTGAAGCTTTCTTT. This sequence joins TRBV25-1 and TRBJ1-1; D may be TRBD1 (5 bases). This CDR3 contains 15 residues. The germline V gene encodes CDR1 MGHDK and CDR2 SYGVNS. V was cut by 7 bases and J by 6 bases, with 21 bases left in between.

The gene calls are TRBV2 and TRBJ1-2; D uncertain. Germline V gene data show CDR1 as SNHLY and CDR2 as FYNNEI. V lost 3 bases, J lost 5 bases, and 7 bases lay in between. This CDR3 has 12 amino acids. CDR3: CASSDRGYGYTF. In nucleotides, the CDR3 is TGTGCCAGCAGTGATAGAGGGTATGGCTACACCTTC.

V and J are TRBV2 and TRBJ1-5; no reliable D call. V was shortened by 8 bases and J by 2 bases, with 16 bases between the two germline ends. From germline, CDR1 is SNHLY and CDR2 FYNNEI. The CDR3 has 15 residues. In DNA form, the CDR3 reads TGTGCCAGCGGCTGGGCGGGGATCGGCAATCAGCCCCAGCATTTT. Protein: CASGWAGIGNQPQHF.

In nucleotides, the CDR3 is TGTGCCAGCAGTTTCCTAGCGGGAGAGACCCAGTACTTC. Translating it yields CASSFLAGETQYF. The rearrangement links TRBV27 to TRBJ2-5, with TRBD2 matching 8 bases. This CDR3 comprises 13 residues. V lost 3 bases and J lost 4; bases outside the gene matches: 1. Germline CDR1 and CDR2: MNHEY and SMNVEV (reference sequence).

This chain joins TRBV27 and TRBJ2-2; TRBD2 matches 11 bases. Germline V gives CDR1 MNHEY, CDR2 SMNVEV (reference sequence). The CDR3 has 23 amino acids. Trimming took 0 bases from V and 4 from J; bases not matched to a gene: 22. The DNA of the CDR3 is TGTGCCAGCAGTTTATCCCCATCCTCTCCCGGGACTAGCGGTTTGGTAGGCACCGGGGAGCTGTTTTTT. It encodes CASSLSPSSPGTSGLVGTGELFF.

V and J are TRBV7-2 and TRBJ2-7, with D possibly matching TRBD2 (5 bases). Per the germline V gene, CDR1 is SGHTA and CDR2 is FQGNSA. V dropped 2 bases and J dropped 0 bases, with 8 bases sitting between them. The length of the CDR3 is 14 residues. The CDR3 nucleotides are TGTGCCAGCAGCTTACGGGGAACCTCCTACGAGCAGTACTTC. Its translation: CASSLRGTSYEQYF.

The chain joins TRBV6-6 to TRBJ1-1; perhaps TRBD1 as D (6 bases). CDR3 length equals 16 residues. Deletions cut 4 bases from V and 1 base from J, with 16 bases between. Looked up from germline, CDR1 is MNHNY and CDR2 is SVGAGI (reference sequence). The CDR3 bases are TGTGCCAGCAGTTCCCGGGGAACAGGGACGAACACTGAAGCTTTCTTT. Translation: CASSSRGTGTNTEAFF.

The chain uses TRBV5-1 and TRBJ2-5; TRBD1 might be the D (5 bases). V lost 0 bases to trimming and J lost 4 bases, with 7 bases between them. The length of the CDR3 is 13 residues. The germline V gene has CDR1 SGHRS and CDR2 YFSETQ. As DNA, the CDR3 is TGCGCCAGCAGCTTGGGGGGCGGAGAGACCCAGTACTTC. The encoded protein is CASSLGGGETQYF.

The chain uses TRBV27 and TRBJ2-1; 9 bases match TRBD1. Germline values: CDR1 MNHEY, CDR2 SMNVEV (reference sequence). V shed 8 bases, J shed 2 bases, and the junction held 4 bases outside the gene matches. The CDR3 has 14 amino acids. CDR3 residues: CASRRQGAYNEQFF. CDR3 in DNA: TGTGCCAGCCGAAGACAGGGGGCCTACAATGAGCAGTTCTTC.

CDR3 sequence reads: CASRGQGGAGELFF. The DNA of the CDR3 is TGTGCCAGTAGGGGACAGGGAGGTGCCGGGGAGCTGTTTTTT. The chain carries TRBV19 and TRBJ2-2; 9 nucleotides line up with TRBD1. V shed 6 bases, J shed 6 bases, and the junction held 5 bases outside the gene matches. CDR1 and CDR2 from the germline V gene are LNHDA and SQIVND (reference sequence). CDR3 size: 14 residues.

V gene TRBV4-1 combines with J gene TRBJ2-7; a possible D gene is TRBD1 (5 bases). The CDR3 runs to 15 residues. CDR1 MGHRA and CDR2 YSYEKL come from the germline V gene. Trimming stripped 0 bases from V and 0 bases from J, with 9 bases between. The CDR3: CASSQEAQDSYEQYF. Written as DNA, the CDR3 is TGCGCCAGCAGCCAAGAGGCACAGGACTCCTACGAGCAGTACTTC.

The rearrangement joins TRBV5-4 to TRBJ1-2, with TRBD1 as a possible D gene (5 bases). Germline lookup yields CDR1 SGHNT and CDR2 YYREEE (reference sequence). This CDR3 contains 17 residues. Trimming pared 7 bases from V and 1 base from J, leaving 23 bases between. This CDR3 reads CASSHPGGVDLNYGYTF. The CDR3 DNA is TGTGCCAGCTCGCATCCGGGGGGGGTTGACCTTAACTATGGCTACACCTTC.

The chain carries TRBV6-1 and TRBJ1-1; 10 nucleotides match TRBD1. Trimming at V came to 4 bases and at J to 4 bases, leaving 3 bases not matched to a gene. This CDR3 is 14 amino acids long. Germline values: CDR1 MNHNS, CDR2 SASEGT. DNA of the CDR3: TGTGCCAGCAGTGGACAGGGGGCAAGCACTGAAGCTTTCTTT. The encoded protein is CASSGQGASTEAFF.